These T cell receptor beta chains were read from a single sample in a study of blood T cell repertoires in COVID-19. Sequencing was performed with immunoSEQ multiplex PCR; in TCRdb, only in-frame clones are kept and a portion is missing. This table holds hundreds of thousands of clones, more than 70% found once. The sample taken for sequencing was peripheral blood. Receptor source: a woman between 25 and 40 years old with COVID-19, enrolled during active disease. The CDR3 runs from the conserved cysteine through the conserved F or W. A D gene is named only where the DNA matches it firmly. Some rows mark clone size as missing; the rest say once, few, many or name a class of expanded clone.

j_call,v_call,d_call,clone_size,cdr3_aa,cdr3_nt
TRBJ1-3,TRBV30,.,.,CAWRRGLIRQSGNTIYF,TGTGCCTGGAGGAGAGGGCTCATTAGACAATCTGGAAACACCATATATTTT
TRBJ1-4,TRBV6-5,TRBD1,.,CASSSGTGWKLFF,TGTGCCAGCAGTTCCGGGACAGGGTGGAAACTGTTTTTT
TRBJ2-1,TRBV11-3,.,.,CASSLGGPDNEQFF,TGTGCCAGCAGCTTAGGTGGCCCCGACAATGAGCAGTTCTTC
TRBJ2-3,TRBV18,TRBD1,.,CASSPDRGTDTQYF,TGTGCCAGCTCACCGGACAGGGGAACAGATACGCAGTATTTT
TRBJ1-6,TRBV6-1,TRBD1,.,CASSEAGQGRSPLHF,TGTGCCAGCAGTGAAGCGGGACAGGGACGATCACCCCTCCACTTT
TRBJ2-3,TRBV5-1,.,.,CASSGESRGTQYF,TGCGCCAGCAGCGGGGAAAGTCGGGGTACGCAGTATTTT
TRBJ2-7,TRBV6-2/TRBV6-3,.,.,CASSYSGTGLGEQYF,TGTGCCAGCAGTTACTCCGGGACTGGCCTTGGGGAGCAGTACTTC
TRBJ2-1,TRBV27,.,.,CASSLSPSSYNEQFF,TGTGCCAGCAGTTTGTCGCCGAGCTCCTACAATGAGCAGTTCTTC
TRBJ1-2,TRBV12-5,.,.,CASGPGGAQVYGYTF,TGTGCTAGTGGTCCCGGGGGAGCCCAGGTCTATGGCTACACCTTC
TRBJ2-1,TRBV4-1,.,.,CASSQWGEDYNEQFF,TGCGCCAGCAGCCAATGGGGGGAGGATTACAATGAGCAGTTCTTC
TRBJ1-6,TRBV7-2,.,.,CASSPNSWRSDNSPLHF,TGTGCCAGCAGCCCCAACAGTTGGAGGTCAGACAATTCACCCCTCCACTTT
TRBJ2-1,TRBV19,.,.,CATRRGIAYNEQFF,TGTGCCACCAGGAGGGGTATAGCCTACAATGAGCAGTTCTTC
TRBJ1-2,TRBV7-2,TRBD1,.,CASSLARGLEGYTF,TGTGCCAGCAGCTTAGCGAGGGGGCTGGAGGGCTACACCTTC
TRBJ2-5,TRBV7-8,TRBD1,.,CASSLARGGYETQYF,TGTGCCAGCAGCTTAGCGAGAGGGGGCTATGAGACCCAGTACTTC
TRBJ1-1,TRBV18,.,.,CASSPKESTNTEAFF,TGTGCCAGCTCCCCAAAGGAGTCTACGAACACTGAAGCTTTCTTT
TRBJ1-1,TRBV6-2/TRBV6-3,.,.,CASSSQTPVNTEAFF,TGTGCCAGCAGTTCCCAGACACCCGTGAACACTGAAGCTTTCTTT
TRBJ2-2,TRBV6-5,.,.,CASSYSRSPNTGELFF,TGTGCCAGCAGTTACTCCAGATCACCGAACACCGGGGAGCTGTTTTTT
TRBJ1-1,TRBV3-1/TRBV3-2,.,.,CASKEQRMSAEAFF,TGTGCCAGCAAGGAACAAAGGATGAGCGCTGAAGCTTTCTTT
TRBJ2-1,TRBV10-1,TRBD2,.,CASSELSSGGKNEQFF,TGCGCCAGCAGTGAGTTATCTAGCGGGGGGAAAAATGAGCAGTTCTTC
TRBJ1-2,TRBV18,TRBD1,few,CASSPSDRGPGYTF,TGTGCCAGCTCACCTTCGGACAGGGGGCCGGGCTACACCTTC
TRBJ2-7,TRBV28,TRBD1,.,CASRRQGPSSYEQYF,TGTGCCAGCAGGCGACAGGGGCCCAGCTCCTACGAGCAGTACTTC
TRBJ2-1,TRBV4-1,TRBD2,.,CASSQGGEGNEQFF,TGCGCCAGCAGCCAAGGGGGGGAGGGGAATGAGCAGTTCTTC
TRBJ2-1,TRBV7-2,TRBD2,few,CASSLVAGGYNEQFF,TGTGCCAGCAGCTTAGTGGCGGGAGGGTACAATGAGCAGTTCTTC
TRBJ2-5,TRBV5-4,TRBD1,.,CASSLVGQGALTQYF,TGTGCCAGCAGCTTGGTAGGCCAGGGGGCGTTGACCCAGTACTTC
TRBJ2-3,TRBV24-1,TRBD1,once,CATSDAGTGLGTDTQYF,TGTGCCACCAGTGATGCTGGGACAGGGTTAGGCACAGATACGCAGTATTTT
TRBJ2-2,TRBV24-1,.,few,CATSDLRQGNTGELFF,TGTGCCACCAGTGATTTACGGCAGGGTAACACCGGGGAGCTGTTTTTT
TRBJ2-1,TRBV9,.,.,CASSVGAHNEQFF,TGTGCCAGCAGCGTAGGGGCCCACAATGAGCAGTTCTTC
TRBJ2-1,TRBV13,.,.,CASSWTEWGYNEQFF,TGTGCCAGCAGCTGGACTGAGTGGGGCTACAATGAGCAGTTCTTC
TRBJ1-2,TRBV6-5,TRBD1,.,CASRNEPGQGYGYTF,TGTGCCAGCAGGAACGAGCCGGGACAGGGCTATGGCTACACCTTC
TRBJ2-1,TRBV3-1/TRBV3-2,.,.,CASSQELPRSYNEQFF,TGTGCCAGCAGCCAAGAACTACCCCGCTCCTACAATGAGCAGTTCTTC
TRBJ1-4,TRBV5-1,TRBD1,once,CASRPGQGTNEKLFF,TGCGCCAGCAGGCCCGGACAGGGAACTAATGAAAAACTGTTTTTT
TRBJ2-4,TRBV19,.,.,CATEYPTGGRIQYF,TGTGCCACCGAGTACCCGACTGGAGGTCGGATTCAGTACTTC
TRBJ2-5,TRBV10-2,TRBD2,.,CASSNSGLARETQYF,TGCGCCAGCAGTAATTCGGGACTAGCACGAGAGACCCAGTACTTC
TRBJ2-5,TRBV4-1,TRBD2,.,CASSHSRGALETQYF,TGCGCCAGCAGCCACTCGCGGGGGGCCCTTGAGACCCAGTACTTC
TRBJ2-1,TRBV11-3,.,.,CASSLGPGGHEQFF,TGTGCCAGCAGCTTAGGACCGGGGGGCCATGAGCAGTTCTTC
TRBJ1-1,TRBV30,.,.,CAWATPRGVYTEAFF,TGTGCCTGGGCTACCCCGAGAGGCGTATACACTGAAGCTTTCTTT
TRBJ2-1,TRBV29-1,TRBD2,few,CSVDKALAGVREQFF,TGCAGCGTTGATAAGGCTCTAGCGGGAGTTCGTGAGCAGTTCTTC
TRBJ1-6,TRBV6-2/TRBV6-3,TRBD1,.,CASSYRRTGDNSPLHF,TGTGCCAGCAGTTACCGACGGACAGGGGACAATTCACCCCTCCACTTT
TRBJ2-2,TRBV2,TRBD1,once,CASRLTGRNTGELFF,TGTGCCAGCAGACTGACAGGGCGGAACACCGGGGAGCTGTTTTTT
TRBJ1-1,TRBV24-1,.,.,CATGRGRTMNTEAFF,TGTGCCACCGGGCGGGGACGGACGATGAACACTGAAGCTTTCTTT
TRBJ2-7,TRBV6-5,.,.,CASGAASVSYEQYF,TGTGCCAGCGGGGCAGCTAGCGTCTCCTACGAGCAGTACTTC
TRBJ1-1,TRBV7-2,.,once,CASSLGMNTEAFF,TGTGCCAGCAGCTTAGGTATGAACACTGAAGCTTTCTTT
TRBJ1-5,TRBV4-1,.,.,CASSQEGGEGQPQHF,TGCGCCAGCAGCCAAGAGGGGGGAGAAGGTCAGCCCCAGCATTTT
TRBJ2-1,TRBV6-1,.,.,CASSERGDSSYNEQFF,TGTGCCAGCAGTGAAAGGGGGGACAGCTCCTACAATGAGCAGTTCTTC
TRBJ2-3,TRBV7-2,TRBD2,once,CASSLGVSGGTDTQYF,TGTGCCAGCAGCTTAGGGGTTAGCGGGGGTACTGATACGCAGTATTTT
TRBJ2-2,TRBV19,.,.,CATEWQGTGELFF,TGTGCCACGGAATGGCAGGGGACCGGGGAGCTGTTTTTT
TRBJ1-1,TRBV5-1,.,few,CASSLGAANTEAFF,TGCGCCAGCAGCTTGGGGGCAGCGAACACTGAAGCTTTCTTT
TRBJ2-7,TRBV7-8,.,.,CASSPPIRDNYEQYF,TGTGCCAGCAGCCCACCCATCCGGGACAACTACGAGCAGTACTTC
TRBJ1-3,TRBV5-1,.,.,CASSLGQATSGNTIYF,TGCGCCAGCAGCTTGGGACAGGCTACATCTGGAAACACCATATATTTT
TRBJ2-2,TRBV11-2,TRBD2,.,CASSFRGANTGELFF,TGTGCCAGCAGCTTCCGGGGGGCGAACACCGGGGAGCTGTTTTTT
TRBJ2-7,TRBV11-1,.,.,CASSLVESYEQYF,TGTGCCAGCAGCTTAGTAGAATCCTACGAGCAGTACTTC
TRBJ2-1,TRBV6-2/TRBV6-3,TRBD2,.,CASSYSSGDSSFYNEQFF,TGTGCCAGCAGTTACTCCAGCGGGGACTCCTCTTTCTACAATGAGCAGTTCTTC
TRBJ2-3,TRBV13,.,.,CASSLNGWREGTDTQYF,TGTGCCAGCAGCTTAAACGGGTGGCGGGAAGGCACAGATACGCAGTATTTT
TRBJ2-1,TRBV18,TRBD2,.,CASSPEVAGMGRNEQFF,TGTGCCAGCTCACCAGAGGTAGCGGGAATGGGAAGGAATGAGCAGTTCTTC
TRBJ1-1,TRBV11-3,.,.,CASSLSMTATNTEAFF,TGTGCCAGCAGCCTGTCGATGACAGCCACGAACACTGAAGCTTTCTTT
TRBJ2-5,TRBV6-5,TRBD1,.,CASTTGVGWETQYF,TGTGCCAGCACAACAGGGGTGGGTTGGGAGACCCAGTACTTC
TRBJ2-1,TRBV6-2/TRBV6-3,TRBD2,.,CASRPTSGAYNEQFF,TGTGCCAGCAGACCTACTAGCGGGGCTTACAATGAGCAGTTCTTC
TRBJ2-7,TRBV4-3,TRBD1,.,CASSQDLFETGPWQYF,TGCGCCAGCAGCCAAGATCTATTTGAGACAGGGCCGTGGCAGTACTTC
TRBJ1-5,TRBV5-5,.,.,CASSLGGGVSNQPQHF,TGTGCCAGCAGCTTGGGTGGGGGGGTTAGCAATCAGCCCCAGCATTTT
TRBJ2-2,TRBV3-1/TRBV3-2,.,.,CASSQVRNTGELFF,TGTGCCAGCAGCCAAGTTCGGAACACCGGGGAGCTGTTTTTT